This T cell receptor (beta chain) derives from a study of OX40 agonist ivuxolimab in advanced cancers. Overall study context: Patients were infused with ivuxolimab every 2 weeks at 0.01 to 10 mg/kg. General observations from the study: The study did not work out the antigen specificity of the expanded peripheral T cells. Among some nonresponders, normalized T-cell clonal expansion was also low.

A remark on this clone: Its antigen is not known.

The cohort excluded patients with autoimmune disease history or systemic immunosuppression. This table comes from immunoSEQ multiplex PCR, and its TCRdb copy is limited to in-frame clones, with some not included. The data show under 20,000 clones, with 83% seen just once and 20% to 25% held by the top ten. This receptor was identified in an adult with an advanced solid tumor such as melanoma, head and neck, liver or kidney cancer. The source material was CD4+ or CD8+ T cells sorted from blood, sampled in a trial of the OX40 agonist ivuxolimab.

The chain's CDR3 is CASSPSRGETNYGYTF. CDR3 DNA: TGTGCCAGCAGCCCATCGCGTGGGGAAACTAACTATGGCTACACCTTC. The genes are TRBV27 and TRBJ1-2, with D unclear. The germline CDR1 and CDR2 sequences are MNHEY and SMNVEV (reference sequence). This CDR3 region has 16 residues. V lost 6 bases, J lost 0 bases, and 17 bases lay in between.